One and the same sample provided the 8 T cell receptor beta chains below, sequenced in a study of blood T cell repertoires in COVID-19. Some clones are missing from TCRdb's copy, which holds only in-frame ones; the method was immunoSEQ multiplex PCR. The sample contains over 100,000 clones, over 75% of which appear only once. Sequencing used peripheral blood. These receptors were obtained from a man aged 80 or over with acute or convalescent COVID-19.

The chain combines TRBV6-5 with TRBJ1-1; perhaps TRBD1 as D (6 bases). Germline CDR1 reads MNHEY; CDR2 reads SVGAGI. There are 14 residues in the CDR3. With 6 bases removed from V and 1 base from J, the gap between germline ends came to 12 bases. The CDR3 DNA is TGTGCCAGCAGGTCAGACAGGTGGAACACTGAAGCTTTCTTT. Protein sequence: CASRSDRWNTEAFF.

This clone was recorded only once. This chain joins TRBV12-3 or TRBV12-4 and TRBJ2-5; unclear D gene. Trimming removed 3 bases from V and 4 bases from J, with 6 bases in between. The CDR3 length is 12 residues. CDR3 sequence (DNA): TGTGCCAGCAGTTTCGGTGTAGAGACCCAGTACTTC. Protein: CASSFGVETQYF.

This rearrangement joins TRBV3-1 (or the pseudogene TRBV3-2) to TRBJ1-2; D is ambiguous. The ends were cut back, 5 bases at V and 8 bases at J, with 12 bases in the middle. CDR1 is LGHDT and CDR2 is YNNKEL in the germline V gene (reference sequence). The CDR3 has 12 residues. The CDR3 sequence: CASSARDRGYTF. CDR3 nucleotides: TGTGCCAGCAGCGCCCGGGATCGGGGCTACACCTTC.

This chain connects TRBV5-5 to TRBJ2-5, with D tentatively TRBD2 (6 bases). The CDR3 extends over 13 amino acids. CDR1 is SGHKS, CDR2 YYEKEE, per germline (reference sequence). The V end was cut by 5 bases, the J end by 5 bases, with 13 bases between. CDR3 amino acids: CASRPQGGETQYF. The CDR3 DNA reads TGTGCCAGCAGGCCCCAGGGAGGCGAGACCCAGTACTTC.

This rearrangement joins TRBV19 to TRBJ1-2, with 9 bases aligning to TRBD1. The trim removed 1 base at V and 8 bases at J, leaving 8 bases unmatched. Per germline, CDR1 LNHDA and CDR2 SQIVND (reference sequence). The CDR3 sequence is 15 residues long. This chain's CDR3 is CASSIANRGREGYTF. In DNA form, the CDR3 reads TGTGCCAGTAGTATAGCTAACAGGGGGCGAGAAGGCTACACCTTC.

The V and J genes are TRBV6-2 or TRBV6-3 and TRBJ2-7; 10 positions match TRBD2. The V and J ends lost 3 bases and 0 bases, in that order; junction bases with no gene match: 8. The CDR3 has 17 residues. From germline, CDR1 is MNHEY and CDR2 SVGEGT. CDR3 DNA sequence: TGTGCCAGCAGTTATGGGGGACTAGCGCCCAGCTCCTACGAGCAGTACTTC. Its protein is CASSYGGLAPSSYEQYF.

The chain recombines TRBV6-2 or TRBV6-3 with TRBJ1-3, with 10 bases matching TRBD1. The germline V gene has CDR1 MNHEY and CDR2 SVGEGT. CDR3 length equals 18 residues. The V segment lost 2 bases and the J segment 0 bases; nucleotides outside the gene matches: 7. CDR3 bases: TGTGCCAGCAGTTACCCGGCCGGGACAGGGGTCTCTGGAAACACCATATATTTT. It specifies CASSYPAGTGVSGNTIYF.

The chain joins TRBV9 to TRBJ2-2, with unresolved D. Per germline, CDR1 SGDLS and CDR2 YYNGEE. The CDR3 has 14 residues. The V and J ends lost 0 bases and 6 bases respectively, with 9 bases between them. In DNA, the CDR3 is TGTGCCAGCAGCGTAGGGCCGGGTGCCGGGGAGCTGTTTTTT. Translating it yields CASSVGPGAGELFF.